One sample yielded the 10 T cell receptor beta chains listed below, sequenced in a study of blood T cell repertoires in COVID-19. Profiling relied on immunoSEQ multiplex PCR, and the TCRdb table lists in-frame clones only, not all of them. The sample records approximately 51,000 clones, 87% being singletons. The sample taken for sequencing was peripheral blood. The source of these receptors is a woman of 80 years or more with COVID-19, enrolled during active disease.

V usage is TRBV28 and J usage is TRBJ1-5; D uncertain. Germline lookup yields CDR1 MDHEN and CDR2 SYDVKM. CDR3 length: 18 residues. The V end was cut by 8 bases, the J end by 0 bases, with 23 bases between. The CDR3 reads CASVPPRSKNPSNQPQHF. CDR3 DNA sequence: TGTGCCAGCGTTCCCCCGAGGAGTAAGAACCCTAGCAATCAGCCCCAGCATTTT.

This sequence joins TRBV25-1 and TRBJ1-5, with 9 positions matching TRBD1. V lost 5 bases to trimming and J lost 0 bases; unmatched junction nucleotides: 8. CDR1 is MGHDK, CDR2 SYGVNS, per germline. The CDR3 consists of 17 residues. This CDR3 reads CASSPGQGEDSNQPQHF. The CDR3 DNA follows: TGTGCCAGCAGTCCGGGACAGGGAGAGGATAGCAATCAGCCCCAGCATTTT.

J is TRBJ1-2 and V is TRBV6-1, with D maybe TRBD1 (5 bases). Trimming cost V 3 bases and J 0 bases, with 17 bases left between them. This CDR3 comprises 17 residues. The V gene's germline CDR1 is MNHNS and CDR2 SASEGT. CDR3 sequence: CASSEFLRGSANYGYTF. The CDR3, as DNA: TGTGCCAGCAGTGAGTTCCTCCGGGGGTCGGCTAACTATGGCTACACCTTC.

The chain couples TRBV4-1 to TRBJ2-2, with TRBD1 matching 8 bases. The CDR3 spans 18 residues. Germline V CDR1 and CDR2: MGHRA, YSYEKL. V lost 3 bases to trimming and J lost 0 bases; unmatched junction nucleotides: 9. The CDR3 protein is CASSQRPPGGPNTGELFF. CDR3 sequence (DNA): TGCGCCAGCAGCCAGAGACCTCCAGGGGGCCCGAACACCGGGGAGCTGTTTTTT.

This clone was seen a handful of times. This rearrangement joins TRBV15 to TRBJ1-6; TRBD1 matches 8 bases. CDR1 and CDR2 from the germline V gene are LNHNV and YYDKDF (reference sequence). V gave up 4 bases and J gave up 4 bases; unmatched junction bases: 3. This CDR3 comprises 15 residues. The CDR3 is CATSTRTGYNSPLHF. The CDR3 DNA reads TGTGCCACCAGCACAAGGACAGGGTATAATTCACCCCTCCACTTT.

The V and J genes are TRBV6-2 or TRBV6-3 and TRBJ2-1, with a possible D match to TRBD1 (6 bases). V dropped 2 bases and J dropped 7 bases, with 12 bases sitting between them. This CDR3 has 14 residues. Looked up from germline, CDR1 is MNHEY and CDR2 is SVGEGT. The CDR3 here is CASSYAGTRNEQFF. The CDR3 DNA sequence: TGTGCCAGCAGTTACGCCGGGACAAGGAATGAGCAGTTCTTC.

The chain couples TRBV15 to TRBJ1-1; D not resolved. The CDR3 runs 13 residues. V dropped 4 bases and J dropped 3 bases, with 9 bases sitting between them. Germline V gives CDR1 LNHNV, CDR2 YYDKDF (reference sequence). CDR3 protein: CATSKHGDTEAFF. CDR3 sequence (DNA): TGTGCCACCAGCAAGCACGGGGACACTGAAGCTTTCTTT.

The genes are TRBV5-1 and TRBJ2-3; D is unclear. The germline V and J ends were trimmed by 3 bases and 4 bases, with 12 bases remaining between them. The CDR3 length is 14 residues. CDR1 is SGHRS, CDR2 YFSETQ, per germline. The CDR3 DNA is TGCGCCAGCAGCTCCCTAGTGGCCCCAGATACGCAGTATTTT. It encodes CASSSLVAPDTQYF.

The genes are TRBV6-6 and TRBJ1-4, with 11 positions matching TRBD1. The CDR3 extends over 17 amino acids. Germline V CDR1 and CDR2: MNHNY, SVGAGI (reference sequence). The trim removed 5 bases at V and 0 bases at J, leaving 5 bases unmatched. CDR3 sequence: CASSRTGGITTNEKLFF. In nucleotides, the CDR3 is TGTGCCAGCAGTCGGACAGGGGGCATTACAACTAATGAAAAACTGTTTTTT.

V gene TRBV6-6 combines with J gene TRBJ1-2; possible D gene TRBD1, 6 bases. The CDR3 has 13 amino acids. V lost 8 bases to trimming and J lost 4 bases, with 14 bases between them. Germline CDR1 MNHNY, CDR2 SVGAGI (reference sequence). The CDR3 DNA sequence: TGTGCCAGCGGAGAACAGGGTAGCTATGGCTACACCTTC. It yields the protein CASGEQGSYGYTF.